This paragraph reports one T cell receptor (beta chain). Germline V gives CDR1 SGHNT, CDR2 YYREEE (reference sequence). This CDR3 spans 14 amino acids. With 2 bases removed from V and 2 bases from J, the gap between germline ends came to 9 bases. TCRdb's copy holds only in-frame clones and misses some; the assay was immunoSEQ multiplex PCR. This table has about 45,000 clones, about 86% appearing once. The sample comes from a study of STAT5B mutations in CD4+ large granular lymphocyte leukemia. The sequenced material came from CD4+ T cells from blood buffy coats. The receptor was derived from a human donor in good health. The gene calls are TRBV5-4 and TRBJ2-3; D not resolved. CDR3 nucleotide sequence: TGTGCCAGCAGCTTATATGCTCCCACAGATACGCAGTATTTT. Residues: CASSLYAPTDTQYF. The complete variable domain, with remaining parts taken from reference TRBV5-4 and TRBJ2-3, reads ETGVTQSPTHLIKTRGQQVTLRCSSQSGHNTVSWYQQALGQGPQFIFQYYREEENGRGNFPPRFSGLQFPNYSSELNVNALELDDSALYLCASSLYAPTDTQYFGPGTRLTVL.